The 28 T cell receptor beta chains presented below share a single source sample, sequenced in a study of response to subunit inactivated influenza vaccine. TCRdb itself ran the RT-PCR reads through MiXCR, one entry per CDR3 protein. The data show about 530,000 distinct CDR3 sequences, 12% seen once. This specimen was PBMCs from blood, taken on the day of vaccination. The source of these receptors is a man between 45 and 60 years old who received an inactivated influenza vaccine.

In its sample, this clonotype was seen a few times. The chain combines TRBV10-3 with TRBJ2-7; D is ambiguous. CDR1 and CDR2 (germline): ENHRY, SYGVKD. The CDR3 has 12 amino acids. V was pared by 5 bases and J by 0 bases, with 5 bases between. CDR3 amino acids: CAISLSSYEQYF. The CDR3 coding sequence is TGTGCCATCAGTCTTAGCTCCTACGAGCAGTACTTC.

This clonotype has only a few counts. The chain is built from TRBV20-1 and TRBJ1-3, with D unclear. CDR3 size: 13 residues. Germline-derived CDR1 and CDR2 are DFQATT and SNEGSKA (reference sequence). CDR3 DNA: TGCACCGCGAGGAGGCTCTCTGGAAACACCATATATTTT. This sequence encodes CTARRLSGNTIYF.

This clonotype was detected a few times. The chain uses TRBV28 and TRBJ1-1; 8 bases are shared with TRBD1. This CDR3 region has 12 residues. With V trimmed by 8 bases and J by 11 bases, 10 bases remained unmatched. In germline, CDR1 is MDHEN, CDR2 SYDVKM. The CDR3 sequence is CASGHSGGAAFF. The CDR3 coding sequence is TGTGCCAGCGGCCATTCAGGGGGCGCGGCTTTCTTT.

This chain links TRBV7-8 with TRBJ2-7; D ambiguous. CDR3 length: 10 residues. The ends were cut back, 2 bases at V and 7 bases at J, with 3 bases in the middle. Germline assignment: CDR1 SGHVS and CDR2 FQNEAQ. The CDR3 is CASSLTEQYF. CDR3 nucleotides: TGTGCCAGCAGCTTAACGGAGCAGTACTTC.

This clonotype was observed at least ten times. The chain uses TRBV4-1 and TRBJ2-1; 8 positions match TRBD1. The CDR3 loop spans 16 amino acids. The J segment lost 6 bases and the V segment lost 3 bases, leaving 10 bases of the junction unmatched. Germline V gene data show CDR1 as MGHRA and CDR2 as YSYEKL. CDR3 in DNA: TGCGCCAGCAGCCATTTACCGGGACAGGTCAGCAATGAGCAGTTCTTC. It specifies CASSHLPGQVSNEQFF.

This clonotype was counted between two and nine times. V and J are TRBV6-2 or TRBV6-3 and TRBJ2-7; 9 bases agree with TRBD1. CDR3 length equals 14 residues. V was pared by 5 bases and J by 6 bases, with 8 bases of the junction left unmatched. Germline CDR1 reads MNHEY; CDR2 reads SVGEGT. In DNA, the CDR3 is TGTGCCAGCAGTCAAGGGACAGGGCGGCCCGAGCAGTACTTC. Translating it yields CASSQGTGRPEQYF.

Notes on this clonotype: A much larger clone sits a single nucleotide away, making a read error possible. V usage is TRBV4-3 and J usage is TRBJ2-3; D remains ambiguous. The germline V gene encodes CDR1 LGHNA and CDR2 YSLEER. The CDR3 has 13 amino acids. The CDR3 loop reads CARSQGYADTQYF. CDR3 DNA sequence: TGCGCCAGGAGCCAAGGATACGCGGATACGCAGTATTTT.

V is TRBV20-1 and J is TRBJ2-1; D may be TRBD1 (6 bases). Trimming left V 2 bases short and J 6 bases short, with 23 bases between. CDR3 length: 17 amino acids. In germline, CDR1 is DFQATT, CDR2 SNEGSKA (reference sequence). The CDR3 nucleotides are TGCAGTGCTAGAAACTCTTTTACGGGACATCAGCGCAATGAGCAGTTCTTC. It codes for CSARNSFTGHQRNEQFF.

This clonotype showed up just a few times. The genes are TRBV5-1 and TRBJ2-5, with D possibly TRBD2 on 6 matching bases. The CDR3 runs to 15 residues. Trimming shortened V by 3 bases and J by 3 bases, and 15 bases separated the two germline ends. CDR1 is SGHRS and CDR2 is YFSETQ in the germline V gene. CDR3 bases: TGCGCCAGCAGCTGGCAGAGGATAGCGGAAGAGACCCAGTACTTC. Residues: CASSWQRIAEETQYF.

The CDR3 loop is CASSYIGGNGQFF. The CDR3, as DNA: TGTGCCAGCAGTTATATAGGGGGAAACGGGCAGTTCTTC. The genes are TRBV6-5 and TRBJ2-1; a weak D match, TRBD1 (6 bases). CDR1 is MNHEY, CDR2 SVGAGI, per germline. This CDR3 has 13 residues. The V end lost 3 bases, the J end lost 12 bases, and 15 bases lay between the germline ends.

In this sample, this clonotype turned up many times. V usage is TRBV5-1 and J usage is TRBJ1-6; weak D call: TRBD1 (5 bases). Germline loops: CDR1 SGHRS, CDR2 YFSETQ. Trimming took off 0 bases at V and 0 bases at J, with 10 bases between the two ends. The CDR3 runs 17 residues. The CDR3 reads CASSLGQPYSYNSPLHF. The CDR3 coding sequence is TGCGCCAGCAGCTTGGGACAGCCTTACTCCTATAATTCACCCCTCCACTTT.

The chain couples TRBV6-1 to TRBJ2-5, with 15 bases fitting TRBD2. Germline trimming cut 5 bases from V and 5 bases from J; bases unmatched to any gene: 9. Germline CDR1 MNHNS, CDR2 SASEGT. The CDR3 extends over 17 amino acids. The CDR3 bases are TGTGCCAGCAGTCCCGGGACTAGCGGGAGGTATTGGGAGACCCAGTACTTC. Protein sequence: CASSPGTSGRYWETQYF.

This chain links TRBV6-1 with TRBJ1-3; 7 bases are a match to TRBD1. Germline CDR1 MNHNS, CDR2 SASEGT. The CDR3 runs to 16 residues. J gave up 2 bases and V 6 bases, and 10 bases lay outside the gene matches. The CDR3, as DNA: TGTGCCAGCAGAATTCGACAGGGACTTACTGGAAACACCATATATTTT. It is translated as CASRIRQGLTGNTIYF.

The chain is built from TRBV7-6 and TRBJ2-3, with TRBD2 matching over 9 bases. This CDR3 contains 15 residues. V was pared by 7 bases and J by 5 bases, with 10 bases of the junction left unmatched. From germline, CDR1 is SGHVS and CDR2 FNYEAQ. The CDR3, as DNA: TGTGCCAGCAACGGGGGCGGGGGGGCCGGAGATACGCAGTATTTT. Amino acids: CASNGGGGAGDTQYF.

The chain combines TRBV12-3 or TRBV12-4 with TRBJ2-1; D possibly matches TRBD1 or TRBD2 (5 bases each). This CDR3 is built from 17 residues. V was pared by 3 bases and J by 4 bases, with 19 bases between. CDR3 amino acids: CASSFGASPLSYNEQFF. The CDR3, as DNA: TGTGCCAGCAGTTTCGGGGCTAGCCCATTATCATACAATGAGCAGTTCTTC.

This clonotype showed up just a few times. The V gene is TRBV5-1, the J gene TRBJ1-6, with D maybe TRBD1 (5 bases). The CDR3 consists of 15 residues. Trimming removed 0 bases at V and 7 bases at J, with 11 bases between. CDR1 is SGHRS and CDR2 is YFSETQ in the germline V gene. For the CDR3, the DNA is TGCGCCAGCAGCTTGGATCAGGGTTCGAATTCACCCCTCCACTTT. It specifies CASSLDQGSNSPLHF.

This clonotype has at least ten counts. CDR3 residues: CASSASGRPNNEQFF. The CDR3 DNA follows: TGTGCCAGCAGCGCTAGCGGGAGGCCAAACAATGAGCAGTTCTTC. The chain couples TRBV7-9 to TRBJ2-1; 11 bases are shared with TRBD2. The CDR3 is 15 amino acids. V was clipped by 5 bases and J by 5 bases; unmatched bases: 5. The germline CDR1 and CDR2 sequences are SEHNR and FQNEAQ (reference sequence).

This clonotype was detected a few times. At one end, the junction sequence differs from germline, possibly due to a read error. The gene calls are TRBV12-3 or TRBV12-4 and TRBJ2-4; 10 bases map to TRBD2. The CDR3 covers 14 residues. The CDR3 coding sequence is TGTGCCAGCAGTCTAGCGGGGGCGAGGAACATTCAGTACTTC. As protein: CASSLAGARNIQYF.

This sequence joins TRBV2 and TRBJ2-3, with TRBD2 matching over 8 bases. Unmatched junction bases numbered 3, after V lost 10 bases and J lost 0 bases. The CDR3 is 13 amino acids. Germline V gene data show CDR1 as SNHLY and CDR2 as FYNNEI. CDR3 loop: CATRLASTDTQYF. In DNA, the CDR3 is TGTGCCACTAGACTAGCGAGCACAGATACGCAGTATTTT.

The rearrangement joins TRBV6-6 to TRBJ1-2; D might be TRBD1 (6 bases). Germline V gene sequence: CDR1 MNHNY, CDR2 SVGAGI (reference sequence). V was clipped by 7 bases and J by 8 bases, with 14 bases between them. CDR3 length: 12 residues. In nucleotides, the CDR3 is TGTGCCAGCAAAGCGGGGGGCGCCGGCTACACCTTC. This gives the protein CASKAGGAGYTF.

This clonotype was seen more than once but under ten times. The J gene is TRBJ1-1, the V gene TRBV28; D ambiguous. In germline, CDR1 is MDHEN, CDR2 SYDVKM. The V gene lost 3 bases and the J gene lost 8 bases, with 7 bases spanning the gap. There are 11 residues in the CDR3. In DNA form, the CDR3 reads TGTGCCAGCAGTTTGAACAGAGAAGCTTTCTTT. It encodes CASSLNREAFF.

V is TRBV5-4 and J is TRBJ2-3; TRBD2 matches 8 bases. Per germline, CDR1 SGHNT and CDR2 YYREEE (reference sequence). The V gene end was trimmed by 1 base and the J gene end by 5 bases; junction bases not matched to a gene: 9. The CDR3 is 16 residues long. The chain's CDR3 is CASSLRAGGPGDTQYF. For the CDR3, the DNA is TGTGCCAGCAGCTTGCGCGCGGGGGGCCCAGGAGATACGCAGTATTTT.

This clonotype was detected only a few times. The rearrangement joins TRBV7-2 to TRBJ2-1; D is perhaps TRBD1 (5 bases). The V gene lost 2 bases and the J gene lost 7 bases, with 15 bases spanning the gap. Per the germline V gene, CDR1 is SGHTA and CDR2 is FQGNSA. CDR3 length: 15 amino acids. Written as DNA, the CDR3 is TGTGCCAGCAGCTTACAGGGTAGGAGTTCGAATGAGCAGTTCTTC. Residues: CASSLQGRSSNEQFF.

The chain is built from TRBV20-1 and TRBJ2-4; 11 bases are a match to TRBD1. With V trimmed by 4 bases and J by 7 bases, 6 bases remained unmatched. This CDR3 is 14 amino acids long. Germline V gives CDR1 DFQATT, CDR2 SNEGSKA (reference sequence). In DNA form, the CDR3 reads TGCAGTGCTACACCCGGGACAGGGGGGAACATTCAGTACTTC. Translated, it gives CSATPGTGGNIQYF.

V and J are TRBV2 and TRBJ2-7, with 8 bases matching TRBD1. The CDR3 has 14 amino acids. From germline, CDR1 is SNHLY and CDR2 FYNNEI. V lost 6 bases, J lost 6 bases, and 10 bases stayed unmatched. DNA for the CDR3: TGTGCCAGCAGCATAGGACAGGGTTTGGGCGAGCAGTACTTC. Its protein product is CASSIGQGLGEQYF.

This clonotype was counted at least ten times. The J gene is TRBJ1-4, the V gene TRBV28; D not certain. This CDR3 has 12 residues. The germline gives CDR1 MDHEN, CDR2 SYDVKM. Trimming pared 6 bases from V and 11 bases from J, leaving 13 bases between. The CDR3 spells CASSGGIVKLFF. Here the CDR3 DNA reads TGTGCCAGCAGCGGAGGGATAGTGAAACTGTTTTTT.

This clonotype occurred a few times. This CDR3 is CASSIVRVAEQFF. The CDR3 DNA is TGTGCCAGTAGTATAGTCAGGGTCGCTGAGCAGTTCTTC. The chain is built from TRBV19 and TRBJ2-1, with D possibly matching TRBD1 (5 bases). The V end lost 1 base, the J end lost 9 bases, and 10 bases lay between the germline ends. The germline V gene encodes CDR1 LNHDA and CDR2 SQIVND (reference sequence). The CDR3 loop spans 13 amino acids.

This CDR3 is CASITGSGGWNTEAFF. In DNA, the CDR3 is TGTGCCAGCATCACCGGGAGCGGGGGTTGGAACACTGAAGCTTTCTTT. The chain is built from TRBV28 and TRBJ1-1; TRBD1 might be the D (5 bases). Germline V gene data show CDR1 as MDHEN and CDR2 as SYDVKM. The length of the CDR3 is 16 residues. V dropped 7 bases and J dropped 1 base, with 19 bases sitting between them. Combining the CDR3 with reference TRBV28 and TRBJ1-1 gives the whole variable domain DVKVTQSSRYLVKRTGEKVFLECVQDMDHENMFWYRQDPGLGLRLIYFSYDVKMKEKGDIPEGYSVSREKKERFSLILESASTNQTSMYLCASITGSGGWNTEAFFGQGTRLTVV.